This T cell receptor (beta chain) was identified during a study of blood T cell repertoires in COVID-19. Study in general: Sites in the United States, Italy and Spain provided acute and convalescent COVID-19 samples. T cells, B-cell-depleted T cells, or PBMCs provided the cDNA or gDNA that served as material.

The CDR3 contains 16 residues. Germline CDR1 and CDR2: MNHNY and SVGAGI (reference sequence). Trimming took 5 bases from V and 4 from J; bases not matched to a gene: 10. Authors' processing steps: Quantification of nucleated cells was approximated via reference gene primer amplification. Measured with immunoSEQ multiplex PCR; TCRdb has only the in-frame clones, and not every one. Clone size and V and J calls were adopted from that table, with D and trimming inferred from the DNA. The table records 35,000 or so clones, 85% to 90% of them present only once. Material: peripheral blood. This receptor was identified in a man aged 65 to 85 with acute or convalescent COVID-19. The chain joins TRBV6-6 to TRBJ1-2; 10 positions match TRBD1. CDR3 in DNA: TGTGCCAGCAGTCCGCCGCCGGGACAGGGGTCCTATGGCTACACCTTC. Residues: CASSPPPGQGSYGYTF.